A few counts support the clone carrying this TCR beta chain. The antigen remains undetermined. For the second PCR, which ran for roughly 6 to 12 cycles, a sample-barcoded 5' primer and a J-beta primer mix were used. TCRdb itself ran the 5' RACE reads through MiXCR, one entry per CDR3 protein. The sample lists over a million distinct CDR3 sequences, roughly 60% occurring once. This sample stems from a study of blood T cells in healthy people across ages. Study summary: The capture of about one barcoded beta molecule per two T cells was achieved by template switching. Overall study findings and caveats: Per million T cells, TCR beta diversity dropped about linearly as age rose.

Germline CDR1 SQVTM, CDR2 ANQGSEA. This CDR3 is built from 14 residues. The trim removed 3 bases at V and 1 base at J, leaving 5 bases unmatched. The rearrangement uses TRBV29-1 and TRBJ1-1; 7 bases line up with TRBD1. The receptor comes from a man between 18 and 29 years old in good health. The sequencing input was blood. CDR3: CSVDLGGGNTEAFF. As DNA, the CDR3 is TGCAGCGTTGATTTAGGGGGCGGGAACACTGAAGCTTTCTTT.